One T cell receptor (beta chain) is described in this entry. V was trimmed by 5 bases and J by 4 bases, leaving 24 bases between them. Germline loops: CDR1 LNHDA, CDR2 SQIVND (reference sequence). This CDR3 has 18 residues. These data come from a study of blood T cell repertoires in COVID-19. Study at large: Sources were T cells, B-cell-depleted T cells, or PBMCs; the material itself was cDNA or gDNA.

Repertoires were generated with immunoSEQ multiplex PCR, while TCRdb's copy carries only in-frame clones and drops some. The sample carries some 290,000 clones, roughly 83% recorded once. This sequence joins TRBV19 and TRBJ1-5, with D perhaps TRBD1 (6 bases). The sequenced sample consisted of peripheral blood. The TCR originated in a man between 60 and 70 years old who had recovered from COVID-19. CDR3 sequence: CASSHRVTHPTSNQPQHF. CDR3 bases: TGTGCCAGTAGTCACAGGGTCACCCACCCCACGAGTAATCAGCCCCAGCATTTT.